This TCR beta chain was identified during a study of shared clonotypes between healthy human individuals. General study findings and limits: Generally, estimated richness proved larger in naive subsets than it did in memory subsets.

Profiling relied on immunoSEQ multiplex PCR, and the TCRdb table lists in-frame clones only, not all of them. The sample has roughly 2,000,000 clones, 80% to 95% seen once. As defined, naive CD8 cells were CD45RO-negative and positively selected for CCR7, with terminally differentiated effector memory CD45RA+ cells excluded. For this clone: What it recognizes is unknown.

This receptor was obtained from a man aged 18 to 29 in good health. Some clones in this sample may be carry-over from other donors' samples. Specimen: naive CD8+ T cells from PBMCs.

The CDR3 is CASKAGGEQYF. CDR3 in DNA: TGTGCCAGCAAAGCAGGGGGTGAGCAGTACTTC. The chain carries TRBV27 and TRBJ2-7; 7 bases line up with TRBD1. The V and J ends lost 7 bases and 7 bases, in that order; junction bases with no gene match: 4. The CDR3 loop spans 11 amino acids. Germline V CDR1 and CDR2: MNHEY, SMNVEV (reference sequence).